This T cell receptor (beta chain) appears in the sequencing data of a study of cytomegalovirus exposure and HLA in healthy donors. With 5 bases removed from V and 4 bases from J, the gap between germline ends came to 6 bases. This CDR3 has 12 residues. Germline-derived CDR1 and CDR2 are MNHNS and SASEGT. The PCR used 60 Vbeta and 13 Jbeta primers. Method: immunoSEQ multiplex PCR; TCRdb's copy keeps in-frame clones and lacks some. The sample lists some 150,000 clones, roughly three fifths seen once, with 2% to 3% in the top ten. This clone was detected a few times. Sequenced sample: PBMCs. This chain joins TRBV6-1 and TRBJ1-5; D gene unclear. This receptor was obtained from a middle-aged woman in good health and CMV-seronegative. CDR3 in amino acids: CASSRGNQPQHF. The CDR3 DNA reads as TGTGCCAGCAGTCGCGGGAATCAGCCCCAGCATTTT.